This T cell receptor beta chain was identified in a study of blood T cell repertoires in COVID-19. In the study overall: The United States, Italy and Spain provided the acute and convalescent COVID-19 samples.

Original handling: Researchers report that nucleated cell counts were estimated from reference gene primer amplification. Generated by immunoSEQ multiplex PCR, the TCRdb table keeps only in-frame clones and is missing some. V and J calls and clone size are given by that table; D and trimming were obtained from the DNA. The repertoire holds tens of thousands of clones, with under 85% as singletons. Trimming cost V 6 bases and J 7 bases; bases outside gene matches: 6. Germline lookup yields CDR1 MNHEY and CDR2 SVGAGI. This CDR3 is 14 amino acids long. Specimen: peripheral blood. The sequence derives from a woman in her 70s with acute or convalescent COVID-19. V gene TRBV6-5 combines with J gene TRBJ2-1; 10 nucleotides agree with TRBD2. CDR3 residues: CASRLAGGRNEQFF. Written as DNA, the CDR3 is TGTGCCAGCAGATTAGCGGGGGGTCGGAATGAGCAGTTCTTC.